The clone carrying this T cell receptor (beta chain) has a handful of counts. Its antigen is undetermined. This sample is drawn from a study of a mutant IDH1 vaccine in newly diagnosed glioma. Study as a whole: Vaccination was launched 4-6 weeks after radiotherapy alone, or with temozolomide cycles.

Points from the study as a whole: Researchers report vaccine-induced immune responses in approximately 95% of patients. Pseudoprogression seemingly bore no relation to changes in top peripheral T cell clonotypes.

Assay: immunoSEQ multiplex PCR; the TCRdb copy retains only in-frame clones and omits some. The data hold over 50,000 clones, with around 81% observed a single time. Time point noted: week 5, during vaccination. Vaccination comprised doses that each held 300 ug of mutant IDH1 20-mer peptide, plus topical imiquimod. Every donor had a new WHO grade 3 or 4 astrocytoma that was IDH1-mutant, with loss of nuclear ATRX. Germline V gene sequence: CDR1 MGHRA, CDR2 YSYEKL. The CDR3 runs 16 residues. V was pared by 3 bases and J by 5 bases, with 19 bases between. The sample was PBMCs, taken from a glioma patient whose treatment included an IDH1 peptide vaccine. This chain links TRBV4-1 with TRBJ1-1; TRBD1 might be the D (6 bases). The clonotype comes from a man in his thirties or forties with glioma. CDR3 loop: CASSHRATGLGTEAFF. The CDR3 region has the DNA TGCGCCAGCAGCCATAGGGCGACAGGCCTAGGGACTGAAGCTTTCTTT.